One sample yielded the 21 T cell receptor beta chains listed below, sequenced in a study of shared clonotypes between healthy human individuals. Here immunoSEQ multiplex PCR was the method, and the copy in TCRdb shows in-frame clones only, minus some. The table shows over a million clones, with around 76% occurring only once. The material sequenced was memory CD4+ T cells sorted from blood. Documented subset: CD45RA-negative fraction. These TCRs come from a man younger than 35 in good health.

The J gene is TRBJ2-2, the V gene TRBV5-4; D is possibly TRBD2 (6 bases). The CDR3 is 16 residues long. Germline CDR1 reads SGHNT; CDR2 reads YYREEE (reference sequence). The germline V and J ends were trimmed by 0 bases and 1 base, with 10 bases remaining between them. The CDR3 is CASSLVGTVNTGELFF. The CDR3, as DNA: TGTGCCAGCAGCTTGGTCGGGACTGTGAACACCGGGGAGCTGTTTTTT.

As concerns this clone: The identical CDR3 is also encoded by other nucleotide sequences in the sample. J is TRBJ1-4 and V is TRBV30; D may be TRBD1 (6 bases). V lost 2 bases and J 7 bases, leaving 14 bases between the germline ends. The CDR3 is 14 residues long. CDR1 and CDR2 (germline): GTSNPN, SVGIG (reference sequence). Here the CDR3 DNA reads TGTGCCTGGAGTCAACAGGGTGGGGGTGAAAAACTGTTTTTT. It is translated as CAWSQQGGGEKLFF.

J is TRBJ2-3 and V is TRBV28; a possible D gene is TRBD1 (5 bases). This CDR3 comprises 15 residues. The germline V and J ends were trimmed by 7 bases and 2 bases, with 16 bases remaining between them. Per germline, CDR1 MDHEN and CDR2 SYDVKM. CDR3 amino acids: CASKAQGQNTDTQYF. The CDR3, as DNA: TGTGCCAGCAAGGCCCAGGGCCAGAACACAGATACGCAGTATTTT.

The V and J genes are TRBV5-6 and TRBJ1-3, with 7 bases matching TRBD1. Per germline, CDR1 SGHDT and CDR2 YYEEEE. Trimming took 5 bases from V and 2 from J; bases not matched to a gene: 10. This CDR3 spans 16 amino acids. The CDR3 DNA reads as TGTGCCAGCAGAACGGGTACAGGGGAACCTGGAAACACCATATATTTT. Its translation: CASRTGTGEPGNTIYF.

The rearrangement uses TRBV7-6 and TRBJ2-6; the D is unclear. This CDR3 is 14 amino acids long. CDR1 and CDR2 (germline): SGHVS, FNYEAQ. The V end was cut by 5 bases, the J end by 1 base, with 6 bases between. The CDR3 DNA sequence: TGTGCCAGCAGCCGCCCATCTGGGGCCAACGTCCTGACTTTC. This encodes CASSRPSGANVLTF.

The V call is TRBV14, the J call TRBJ1-6; D is uncertain. This CDR3 has 15 residues. Trimming left V 2 bases short and J 7 bases short, with 12 bases between. CDR1 and CDR2 from the germline V gene are SGHDN and FVKESK. The CDR3 loop reads CASSQNARGNSPLHF. CDR3 nucleotide sequence: TGTGCCAGCAGCCAAAATGCGCGGGGAAATTCACCCCTCCACTTT. Based on the CDR3 plus reference TRBV14 and TRBJ1-6, the full variable domain is EAGVTQFPSHSVIEKGQTVTLRCDPISGHDNLYWYRRVMGKEIKFLLHFVKESKQDESGMPNNRFLAERTGGTYSTLKVQPAELEDSGVYFCASSQNARGNSPLHFGNGTRLTVT.

The V call is TRBV29-1, the J call TRBJ2-3; TRBD1 aligns across 9 bases. In germline, CDR1 is SQVTM, CDR2 ANQGSEA. The junction had 8 bases not matched to a gene; V was cut back by 6 bases and J by 4 bases. CDR3 size: 14 residues. The CDR3 loop reads CSVAAQGASDTQYF. CDR3 DNA sequence: TGCAGCGTGGCAGCACAGGGGGCCTCAGATACGCAGTATTTT.

The V gene is TRBV9, the J gene TRBJ2-2; D unclear. The CDR3 is 13 amino acids. Germline V gene data show CDR1 as SGDLS and CDR2 as YYNGEE. Trimming removed 0 bases from V and 7 bases from J, with 7 bases in between. The CDR3 here is CASSVAHVGELFF. The CDR3 DNA is TGTGCCAGCAGCGTAGCCCATGTCGGGGAGCTGTTTTTT.

This clone was found once. The chain links TRBV30 to TRBJ2-3; TRBD1 agrees at 9 bases. In germline, CDR1 is GTSNPN, CDR2 SVGIG (reference sequence). Trimming removed 0 bases from V and 9 bases from J; junction bases left unmatched: 4. The CDR3 covers 13 residues. CDR3 residues: CAWSVQGAWTQYF. For the CDR3, the DNA is TGTGCCTGGAGTGTACAGGGGGCGTGGACGCAGTATTTT.

The rearrangement joins TRBV18 to TRBJ2-5; D unresolved. The CDR3 consists of 14 residues. Germline CDR1 is KGHSH and CDR2 is LQKENI. Between the trimmed V and J ends, which lost 3 bases and 2 bases, there was a span of 10 bases. The CDR3 reads CASSPAAGQETQYF. DNA for the CDR3: TGTGCCAGCTCACCGGCGGCCGGGCAAGAGACCCAGTACTTC.

The chain is built from TRBV5-5 and TRBJ1-2; D is possibly TRBD1 (5 bases). Trimming took 4 bases from V and 3 from J, leaving 13 bases between them. This CDR3 is built from 14 residues. The germline gives CDR1 SGHKS, CDR2 YYEKEE (reference sequence). In DNA form, the CDR3 reads TGTGCCAGCAGCCAAGACAGATTTTACTATGGCTACACCTTC. Encoded protein: CASSQDRFYYGYTF.

The table lists this clone with a few counts. In the same sample, other DNA sequences code for this CDR3. The V gene is TRBV29-1, the J gene TRBJ1-1, with 10 bases that match TRBD1. V lost 4 bases and J lost 5; bases outside the gene matches: 4. CDR3 length: 13 residues. CDR1 is SQVTM, CDR2 ANQGSEA, per germline. Written as DNA, the CDR3 is TGCAGCGTTGGACAGGGGGCGAGGACTGAAGCTTTCTTT. Its protein product is CSVGQGARTEAFF. Complete variable domain (other parts from reference TRBV29-1 and TRBJ1-1): SAVISQKPSRDICQRGTSLTIQCQVDSQVTMMFWYRQQPGQSLTLIATANQGSEATYESGFVIDKFPISRPNLTFSTLTVSNMSPEDSSIYLCSVGQGARTEAFFGQGTRLTVV.

The chain couples TRBV9 to TRBJ2-1; TRBD1 matches 9 bases. The CDR3 runs 16 residues. The V gene end was trimmed by 2 bases and the J gene end by 6 bases; junction bases not matched to a gene: 9. The germline V gene encodes CDR1 SGDLS and CDR2 YYNGEE. CDR3 sequence (DNA): TGTGCCAGCAGCGTCACCGGGACAGGGACGCGCAATGAGCAGTTCTTC. Translated, it gives CASSVTGTGTRNEQFF. Combining the CDR3 with reference TRBV9 and TRBJ2-1 gives the whole variable domain DSGVTQTPKHLITATGQRVTLRCSPRSGDLSVYWYQQSLDQGLQFLIQYYNGEERAKGNILERFSAQQFPDLHSELNLSSLELGDSALYFCASSVTGTGTRNEQFFGPGTRLTVL.

The chain uses TRBV28 and TRBJ2-3, with D maybe TRBD1 (6 bases). Germline V gene sequence: CDR1 MDHEN, CDR2 SYDVKM. Trimming cost V 4 bases and J 2 bases, with 16 bases left between them. There are 16 residues in the CDR3. In DNA form, the CDR3 reads TGTGCCAGCAGTTCAACAGGGCGCAGGACCACAGATACGCAGTATTTT. As protein: CASSSTGRRTTDTQYF. Filled out from reference TRBV28 and TRBJ2-3, the complete variable domain reads DVKVTQSSRYLVKRTGEKVFLECVQDMDHENMFWYRQDPGLGLRLIYFSYDVKMKEKGDIPEGYSVSREKKERFSLILESASTNQTSMYLCASSSTGRRTTDTQYFGPGTRLTVL.

The chain couples TRBV21-1 to TRBJ1-5. TRBV21-1 corresponds to a pseudogene. CDR3 length equals 15 residues. The CDR3 sequence is CASSKEWGAHQPQHF. In DNA, the CDR3 is TGTGCCAGCAGCAAAGAGTGGGGGGCACATCAGCCCCAGCATTTT.

This clone came up a few times. Different DNA sequences within this sample yield the same CDR3. The chain is built from TRBV5-1 and TRBJ2-1; the D gene is possibly TRBD2 (6 bases). Trimming left V 5 bases short and J 0 bases short, with 9 bases between. This CDR3 spans 14 amino acids. Germline CDR1 and CDR2: SGHRS and YFSETQ. The CDR3 DNA reads TGCGCCAGCAGTCCCGGGAGCTCCTACAATGAGCAGTTCTTC. Translation gives CASSPGSSYNEQFF.

In this sample, this clone turned up once. V gene TRBV14 combines with J gene TRBJ2-4; 8 bases are a match to TRBD2. The germline gives CDR1 SGHDN, CDR2 FVKESK. The CDR3 runs to 13 residues. The junction had 2 bases not matched to a gene; V was cut back by 4 bases and J by 6 bases. The CDR3, as DNA: TGTGCCAGCAGCCCAGCGGGGGCAAACATTCAGTACTTC. This translates into CASSPAGANIQYF.

V is TRBV5-4 and J is TRBJ1-1; D not certain. The CDR3 is 13 residues long. Germline V gene lookup returns CDR1 SGHNT and CDR2 YYREEE (reference sequence). V dropped 2 bases and J dropped 3 bases, with 8 bases sitting between them. DNA for the CDR3: TGTGCCAGCAGCTTTGGTTCCGACACTGAAGCTTTCTTT. This codes for CASSFGSDTEAFF. The full variable domain, in which reference TRBV5-4 and TRBJ1-1 provide the parts outside the CDR3, is ETGVTQSPTHLIKTRGQQVTLRCSSQSGHNTVSWYQQALGQGPQFIFQYYREEENGRGNFPPRFSGLQFPNYSSELNVNALELDDSALYLCASSFGSDTEAFFGQGTRLTVV.

V gene TRBV19 combines with J gene TRBJ2-3, with 13 bases lining up with TRBD2. This CDR3 comprises 16 residues. Trimming took 6 bases from V and 2 from J; bases not matched to a gene: 5. Per germline, CDR1 LNHDA and CDR2 SQIVND (reference sequence). In DNA, the CDR3 is TGTGCCAGTAGGAGGACTAGCGGGGGCTTCACAGATACGCAGTATTTT. This encodes CASRRTSGGFTDTQYF.

This sequence joins TRBV19 and TRBJ1-4; 7 bases are shared with TRBD1. After removal of 1 base from V and 12 bases from J, the junction contained 8 bases not matched to a gene. The CDR3 covers 14 residues. The germline gives CDR1 LNHDA, CDR2 SQIVND (reference sequence). This CDR3 is CASSIGRGTVELFF. CDR3 coding DNA: TGTGCCAGTAGTATAGGCCGAGGGACAGTCGAACTGTTTTTT.

The chain carries TRBV5-6 and TRBJ2-2, with D possibly TRBD2 on 6 matching bases. The V end was cut by 7 bases, the J end by 6 bases, with 19 bases between. This CDR3 has 15 residues. Germline CDR1 and CDR2: SGHDT and YYEEEE. The CDR3, as DNA: TGTGCCAGCGAGCCAGCGGGCGGGGCCGCCGGGGAGCTGTTTTTT. Protein sequence: CASEPAGGAAGELFF.